The 6 T cell receptor beta chains in this list originate from one sample, sequenced in a study of T cell clones after liver transplantation. Repertoires were generated with immunoSEQ multiplex PCR, while TCRdb's copy carries only in-frame clones and drops some. The table includes about 70,000 clones, 80% detected once. The sample consisted of CD4+ T cells from blood, taken 12 months after liver transplant. These receptors were collected from a human patient who received a liver transplant. Some T cells may be provided by the graft donor.

This clone was picked up a small number of times. The rearrangement joins TRBV18 to TRBJ1-4; 7 nucleotides agree with TRBD1. The trim removed 6 bases at V and 3 bases at J, leaving 1 base unmatched. Germline assignment: CDR1 KGHSH and CDR2 LQKENI. The CDR3 runs to 13 residues. CDR3 nucleotide sequence: TGTGCCAGCTCGGGACAGCCTAATGAAAAACTGTTTTTT. It specifies CASSGQPNEKLFF.

The chain carries TRBV6-5 and TRBJ1-1, with TRBD1 matching 7 bases. This CDR3 is built from 13 residues. Germline V gene data show CDR1 as MNHEY and CDR2 as SVGAGI. The ends lost 8 bases at V and 2 bases at J; junction bases unmatched: 5. The CDR3 nucleotides read TGTGCCAGCCGAAGACAGGGCAACACTGAAGCTTTCTTT. It yields the protein CASRRQGNTEAFF.

The rearrangement joins TRBV2 to TRBJ2-1, with D maybe TRBD2 (6 bases). Germline CDR1 and CDR2: SNHLY and FYNNEI. V was clipped by 11 bases and J by 10 bases, with 18 bases between them. The CDR3 has 12 residues. This CDR3 reads CAGSGREWEQFF. CDR3 DNA: TGTGCCGGTAGTGGGCGGGAATGGGAGCAGTTCTTC.

The CDR3: CASSGVTGTEAFF. Here the CDR3 DNA reads TGTGCCAGCTCGGGGGTTACTGGGACTGAAGCTTTCTTT. The chain uses TRBV28 and TRBJ1-1; D might be TRBD1 (5 bases). Trimming took off 8 bases at V and 5 bases at J, with 15 bases between the two ends. The V gene's germline CDR1 is MDHEN and CDR2 SYDVKM. This CDR3 region has 13 residues. Based on the CDR3 plus reference TRBV28 and TRBJ1-1, the full variable domain is DVKVTQSSRYLVKRTGEKVFLECVQDMDHENMFWYRQDPGLGLRLIYFSYDVKMKEKGDIPEGYSVSREKKERFSLILESASTNQTSMYLCASSGVTGTEAFFGQGTRLTVV.

V and J are TRBV5-1 and TRBJ1-1; D ambiguous. This CDR3 contains 13 residues. V was cut by 1 base and J by 1 base, with 5 bases left in between. From germline, CDR1 is SGHRS and CDR2 YFSETQ. DNA for the CDR3: TGCGCCAGCAGCTTGCAACAGAACACTGAAGCTTTCTTT. This translates into CASSLQQNTEAFF.

The V call is TRBV18, the J call TRBJ1-2; D is unclear. The germline V gene has CDR1 KGHSH and CDR2 LQKENI. The CDR3 loop spans 14 amino acids. V was cut by 3 bases and J by 0 bases, with 8 bases left in between. The CDR3: CASSPNGANYGYTF. CDR3 nucleotides: TGTGCCAGCTCACCTAACGGAGCTAACTATGGCTACACCTTC.